This TCR beta chain came from a study of cytomegalovirus exposure and HLA in healthy donors. The CDR3 loop spans 17 amino acids. Trimming removed 3 bases from V and 3 bases from J; junction bases left unmatched: 7. Germline-derived CDR1 and CDR2 are ENHRY and SYGVKD. It was with 60 Vbeta and 13 Jbeta primers that the PCR ran. Generated by immunoSEQ multiplex PCR, the TCRdb table keeps only in-frame clones and is missing some. The sample lists approximately 300,000 clones; about 80% were seen once. This sequence originates from a girl aged 2 to 10 in good health and CMV-seronegative. The gene calls are TRBV10-3 and TRBJ2-2; TRBD2 agrees at 10 bases. Sample: PBMCs. CDR3 coding DNA: TGTGCCATCAGTGACCTAGCGGGAGACTTCGACACCGGGGAGCTGTTTTTT. It is translated as CAISDLAGDFDTGELFF.